One sample yielded the 10 T cell receptor beta chains listed below, sequenced in a study of cytomegalovirus exposure and HLA in healthy donors. PCR used 60 Vbeta primers and 13 Jbeta primers. The data were produced by immunoSEQ multiplex PCR, yet TCRdb's version contains in-frame clones alone and is incomplete. This table holds under 200,000 clones, roughly 82% found once. Sequencing was carried out using PBMCs. Receptors were obtained from a man in his forties or fifties in good health and CMV-seropositive.

The V and J genes are TRBV28 and TRBJ2-7; D may be TRBD1 (6 bases). Germline V gene sequence: CDR1 MDHEN, CDR2 SYDVKM. V was shortened by 3 bases and J by 0 bases, with 18 bases between the two germline ends. The length of the CDR3 is 17 residues. The CDR3 sequence: CASSLNRWTESSYEQYF. The CDR3 DNA reads TGTGCCAGCAGTTTGAACCGCTGGACAGAGAGCTCCTACGAGCAGTACTTC. The variable domain in full, completed from reference TRBV28 and TRBJ2-7, reads DVKVTQSSRYLVKRTGEKVFLECVQDMDHENMFWYRQDPGLGLRLIYFSYDVKMKEKGDIPEGYSVSREKKERFSLILESASTNQTSMYLCASSLNRWTESSYEQYFGPGTRLTVT.

V is TRBV30 and J is TRBJ1-2, with D perhaps matching TRBD1 (6 bases). The germline V gene has CDR1 GTSNPN and CDR2 SVGIG (reference sequence). This CDR3 contains 13 residues. Between the trimmed V and J ends, which lost 3 bases and 4 bases, there was a span of 12 bases. The CDR3 spells CAWREARGYGYTF. Written as DNA, the CDR3 is TGTGCCTGGAGGGAGGCCAGGGGCTATGGCTACACCTTC.

This chain joins TRBV6-1 and TRBJ2-7, with a tentative D call TRBD2 (6 bases). The CDR3 contains 14 residues. From germline, CDR1 is MNHNS and CDR2 SASEGT. Trimming shortened V by 2 bases and J by 6 bases, and 14 bases separated the two germline ends. The DNA of the CDR3 is TGTGCCAGCAGTGAAAGGGACTCAAGGGGCGAGCAGTACTTC. Translation gives CASSERDSRGEQYF.

This rearrangement joins TRBV7-9 to TRBJ2-3, with 9 bases aligning to TRBD2. Germline-derived CDR1 and CDR2 are SEHNR and FQNEAQ (reference sequence). Unmatched junction bases numbered 4, after V lost 8 bases and J lost 4 bases. The length of the CDR3 is 13 residues. This chain's CDR3 is CASLLAGSDTQYF. CDR3 in DNA: TGTGCCAGCCTCCTAGCGGGGTCAGATACGCAGTATTTT.

This sequence joins TRBV5-4 and TRBJ2-7; maybe TRBD1 (6 bases). The CDR3 covers 15 residues. Germline V lookup: CDR1 SGHNT, CDR2 YYREEE (reference sequence). Trimming stripped 9 bases from V and 3 bases from J, with 22 bases between. The CDR3 region is CATTTSKQGSYEQYF. The CDR3 bases are TGTGCCACCACGACTTCCAAACAGGGTAGCTACGAGCAGTACTTC.

The chain recombines TRBV12-5 with TRBJ2-3; D might be TRBD1 (6 bases). This CDR3 contains 19 residues. CDR1 is LGHNT, CDR2 FRNRAP, per germline. V lost 2 bases to trimming and J lost 2 bases, with 23 bases between them. DNA for the CDR3: TGTGCTAGTGGTTTGCCGACAGGAACCCAGAAAAAAAACACAGATACGCAGTATTTT. Its translation: CASGLPTGTQKKNTDTQYF.

This sequence joins TRBV13 and TRBJ1-2; D is uncertain. The V end lost 0 bases, the J end lost 1 base, and 6 bases lay between the germline ends. CDR1 and CDR2 from the germline V gene are PRHDT and FYEKMQ (reference sequence). This CDR3 is 14 amino acids long. The CDR3 DNA reads TGTGCCAGCAGCTTAGGCCCGGGTAACTATGGCTACACCTTC. Translation gives CASSLGPGNYGYTF.

The CDR3 region is CASSFGEAKRGGELFF. The CDR3 DNA reads as TGTGCCAGCAGCTTTGGGGAAGCTAAACGGGGCGGGGAGCTGTTTTTT. The chain recombines TRBV12-1 with TRBJ2-2; the table gives TRBD2 as D, unverified against the DNA. TRBV12-1 is described as a pseudogene. CDR3 length: 16 amino acids.

The genes are TRBV11-2 and TRBJ2-7; 8 nucleotides agree with TRBD2. Germline values: CDR1 SGHAT, CDR2 FQNNGV. The ends lost 4 bases at V and 6 bases at J; junction bases unmatched: 8. The CDR3 has 14 amino acids. The CDR3 region is CASSSRGGFGEQYF. In DNA, the CDR3 is TGTGCCAGCAGCTCCCGCGGGGGGTTCGGCGAGCAGTACTTC. Looking up the rest from reference TRBV11-2 and TRBJ2-7 gives the full variable domain: EAGVAQSPRYKIIEKRQSVAFWCNPISGHATLYWYQQILGQGPKLLIQFQNNGVVDDSQLPKDRFSAERLKGVDSTLKIQPAKLEDSAVYLCASSSRGGFGEQYFGPGTRLTVT.

In this sample, this clone turned up once. The rearrangement uses TRBV7-2 and TRBJ2-5; 11 nucleotides line up with TRBD2. CDR1 and CDR2 (germline): SGHTA, FQGNSA. J gave up 3 bases and V 5 bases, and 8 bases lay outside the gene matches. This CDR3 is built from 16 residues. The CDR3 DNA reads as TGTGCCAGCAGCGCCCAGACTAGCGGGGTTAAAGAGACCCAGTACTTC. Its translation is CASSAQTSGVKETQYF. Combining the CDR3 with reference TRBV7-2 and TRBJ2-5 gives the whole variable domain GAGVSQSPSNKVTEKGKDVELRCDPISGHTALYWYRQSLGQGLEFLIYFQGNSAPDKSGLPSDRFSAERTGGSVSTLTIQRTQQEDSAVYLCASSAQTSGVKETQYFGPGTRLLVL.